There are a few counts of the clone carrying this T cell receptor (beta chain). Its antigen remains unidentified. The sample originates from a study of shared clonotypes between healthy human individuals. Notes on the study in general: The represented genetic and exposure-history diversity was limited by the small number of donors. Naive CD4 clonotypes overlapped across a handful of donors at roughly 5%.

Trimming removed 5 bases at V and 5 bases at J, with 18 bases between. Germline V gives CDR1 SGHDN, CDR2 FVKESK. CDR3 length equals 15 residues. All donors were healthy HIV-negative adults lacking recent acute infections or vaccinations. The protocol was immunoSEQ multiplex PCR, while the TCRdb copy is restricted to in-frame clones and leaves out a portion. The data show 2 million to 2.5 million clones, with approximately 93% seen just once and approximately 0.37% held by the top ten. The sample was naive CD4+ T cells from PBMCs. Noted subset: CD45RA+ positively selected. The chain recombines TRBV14 with TRBJ1-1, with D maybe TRBD1 (5 bases). The TCR originated in a man aged 18 to 30 in good health. Some clones in this sample may be carry-over from other donors' samples. The CDR3 reads CASSNRYTGGTEAFF. In DNA, the CDR3 is TGTGCCAGCAGCAATCGCTATACCGGGGGGACTGAAGCTTTCTTT.